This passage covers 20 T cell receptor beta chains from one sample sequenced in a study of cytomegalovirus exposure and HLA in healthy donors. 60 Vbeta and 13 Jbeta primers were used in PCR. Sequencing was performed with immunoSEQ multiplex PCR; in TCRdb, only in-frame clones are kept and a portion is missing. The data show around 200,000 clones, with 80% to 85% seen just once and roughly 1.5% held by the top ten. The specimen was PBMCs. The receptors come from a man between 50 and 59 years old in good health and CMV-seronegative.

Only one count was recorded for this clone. The CDR3 protein is CASSRSTGRNEKLFF. In nucleotides, the CDR3 is TGTGCCAGCAGCCGATCGACAGGGCGAAATGAAAAACTGTTTTTT. This chain connects TRBV7-2 to TRBJ1-4; 7 bases are a match to TRBD1. V dropped 5 bases and J dropped 5; count of bases not matched to a gene: 8. Germline CDR1 and CDR2: SGHTA and FQGNSA. CDR3 length: 15 amino acids.

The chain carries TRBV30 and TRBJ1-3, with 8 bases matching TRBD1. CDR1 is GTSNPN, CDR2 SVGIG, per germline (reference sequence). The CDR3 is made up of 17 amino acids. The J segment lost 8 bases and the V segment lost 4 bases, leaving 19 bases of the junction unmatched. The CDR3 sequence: CAWIEEADREFSDTIYF. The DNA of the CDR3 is TGTGCCTGGATCGAGGAAGCGGACAGGGAATTCTCGGACACCATATATTTT.

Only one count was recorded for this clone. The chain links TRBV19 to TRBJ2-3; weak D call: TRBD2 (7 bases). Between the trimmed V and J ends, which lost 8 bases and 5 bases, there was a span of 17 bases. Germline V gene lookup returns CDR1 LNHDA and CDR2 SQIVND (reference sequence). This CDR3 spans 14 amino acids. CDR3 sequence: CASAAGAGKDTQYF. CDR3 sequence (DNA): TGTGCCAGTGCCGCGGGGGCCGGAAAAGATACGCAGTATTTT.

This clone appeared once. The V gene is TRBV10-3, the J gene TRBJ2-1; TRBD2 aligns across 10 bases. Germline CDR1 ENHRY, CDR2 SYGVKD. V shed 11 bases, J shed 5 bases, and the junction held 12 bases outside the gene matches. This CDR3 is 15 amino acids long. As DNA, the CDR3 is TGTGCCGCGGGGATAGGGACTAGCGTAAACAATGAGCAGTTCTTC. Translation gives CAAGIGTSVNNEQFF.

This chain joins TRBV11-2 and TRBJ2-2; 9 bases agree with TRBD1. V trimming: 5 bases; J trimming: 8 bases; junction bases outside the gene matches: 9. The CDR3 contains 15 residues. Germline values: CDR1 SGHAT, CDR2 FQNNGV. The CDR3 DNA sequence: TGTGCCAGCAGCCGTCCCGGGACAGGGTTGGGGGAGCTGTTTTTT. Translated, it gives CASSRPGTGLGELFF. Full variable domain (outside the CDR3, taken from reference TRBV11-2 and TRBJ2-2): EAGVAQSPRYKIIEKRQSVAFWCNPISGHATLYWYQQILGQGPKLLIQFQNNGVVDDSQLPKDRFSAERLKGVDSTLKIQPAKLEDSAVYLCASSRPGTGLGELFFGEGSRLTVL.

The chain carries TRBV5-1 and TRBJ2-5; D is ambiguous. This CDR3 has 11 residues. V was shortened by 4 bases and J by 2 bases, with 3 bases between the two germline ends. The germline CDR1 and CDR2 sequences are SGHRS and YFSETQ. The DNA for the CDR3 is TGCGCCAGCAGCCGTCAAGAGACCCAGTACTTC. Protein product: CASSRQETQYF. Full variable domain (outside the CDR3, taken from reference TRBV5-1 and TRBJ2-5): KAGVTQTPRYLIKTRGQQVTLSCSPISGHRSVSWYQQTPGQGLQFLFEYFSETQRNKGNFPGRFSGRQFSNSRSEMNVSTLELGDSALYLCASSRQETQYFGPGTRLLVL.

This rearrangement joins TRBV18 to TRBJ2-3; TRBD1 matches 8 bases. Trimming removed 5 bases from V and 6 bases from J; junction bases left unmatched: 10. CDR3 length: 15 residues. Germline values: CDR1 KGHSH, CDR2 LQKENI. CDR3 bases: TGTGCCAGCTCAGACCGGGACAGGAGAAGGGATACGCAGTATTTT. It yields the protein CASSDRDRRRDTQYF.

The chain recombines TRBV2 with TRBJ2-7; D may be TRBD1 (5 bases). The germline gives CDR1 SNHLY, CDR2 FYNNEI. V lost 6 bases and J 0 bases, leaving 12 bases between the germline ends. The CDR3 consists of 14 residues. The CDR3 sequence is CASRRQTSSYEQYF. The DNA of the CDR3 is TGTGCCAGCAGACGACAGACGAGCTCCTACGAGCAGTACTTC.

CDR3 in DNA: TGCGCCAGCAGCGTCGGGACAGTAACTTCTGGAAACACCATATATTTT. Amino acid sequence: CASSVGTVTSGNTIYF. The chain couples TRBV5-1 to TRBJ1-3; TRBD1 aligns across 7 bases. V lost 4 bases, J lost 1 base, and 8 bases stayed unmatched. The CDR3 spans 16 residues. Germline CDR1 is SGHRS and CDR2 is YFSETQ.

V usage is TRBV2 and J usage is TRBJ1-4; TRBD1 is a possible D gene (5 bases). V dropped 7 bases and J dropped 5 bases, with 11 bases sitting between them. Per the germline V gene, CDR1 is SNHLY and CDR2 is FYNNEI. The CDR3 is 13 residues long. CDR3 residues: CASIPGGNEKLFF. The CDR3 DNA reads TGTGCCAGCATCCCGGGGGGAAATGAAAAACTGTTTTTT.

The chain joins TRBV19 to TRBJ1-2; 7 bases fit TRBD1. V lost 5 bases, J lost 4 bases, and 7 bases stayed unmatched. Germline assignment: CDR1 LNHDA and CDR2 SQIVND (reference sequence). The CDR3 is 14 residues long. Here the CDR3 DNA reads TGTGCCAGTAGTGAGGGACAGACCACCTATGGCTACACCTTC. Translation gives CASSEGQTTYGYTF. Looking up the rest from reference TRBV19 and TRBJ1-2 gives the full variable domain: DGGITQSPKYLFRKEGQNVTLSCEQNLNHDAMYWYRQDPGQGLRLIYYSQIVNDFQKGDIAEGYSVSREKKESFPLTVTSAQKNPTAFYLCASSEGQTTYGYTFGSGTRLTVV.

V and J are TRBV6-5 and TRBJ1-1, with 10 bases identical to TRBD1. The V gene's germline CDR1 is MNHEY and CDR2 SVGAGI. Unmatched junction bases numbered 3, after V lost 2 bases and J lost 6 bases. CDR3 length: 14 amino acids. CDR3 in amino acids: CASSYGQGGSEAFF. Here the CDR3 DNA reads TGTGCCAGCAGTTACGGACAGGGGGGCTCTGAAGCTTTCTTT.

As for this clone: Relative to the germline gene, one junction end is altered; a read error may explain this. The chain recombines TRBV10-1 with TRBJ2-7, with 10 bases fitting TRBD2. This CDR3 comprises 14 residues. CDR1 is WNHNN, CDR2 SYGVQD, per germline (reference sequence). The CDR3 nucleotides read TGCGCCAGTAGTGCTAGCGGGAGAACCCACGAGCAGTACTTC. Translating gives CASSASGRTHEQYF.

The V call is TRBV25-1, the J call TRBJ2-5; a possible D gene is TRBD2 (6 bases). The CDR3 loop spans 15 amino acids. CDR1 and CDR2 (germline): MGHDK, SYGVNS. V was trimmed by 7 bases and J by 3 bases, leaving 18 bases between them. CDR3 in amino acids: CASTPAGGFKETQYF. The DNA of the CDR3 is TGTGCCAGCACCCCGGCCGGGGGATTTAAAGAGACCCAGTACTTC. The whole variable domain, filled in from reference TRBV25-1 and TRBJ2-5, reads EADIYQTPRYLVIGTGKKITLECSQTMGHDKMYWYQQDPGMELHLIHYSYGVNSTEKGDLSSESTVSRIRTEHFPLTLESARPSHTSQYLCASTPAGGFKETQYFGPGTRLLVL.

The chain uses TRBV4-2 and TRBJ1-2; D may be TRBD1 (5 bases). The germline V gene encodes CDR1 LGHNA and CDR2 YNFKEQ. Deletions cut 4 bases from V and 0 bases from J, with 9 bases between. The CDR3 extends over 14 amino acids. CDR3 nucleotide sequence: TGTGCCAGCAGCCGGATAGGGGCTAACTATGGCTACACCTTC. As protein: CASSRIGANYGYTF.

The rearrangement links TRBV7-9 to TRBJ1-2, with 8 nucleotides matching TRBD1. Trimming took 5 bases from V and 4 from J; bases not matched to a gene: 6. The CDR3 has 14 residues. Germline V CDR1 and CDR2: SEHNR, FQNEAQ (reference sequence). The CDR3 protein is CASSADRVGYGYTF. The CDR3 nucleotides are TGTGCCAGCAGCGCGGACAGGGTTGGCTATGGCTACACCTTC. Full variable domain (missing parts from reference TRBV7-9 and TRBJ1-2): DTGVSQNPRHKITKRGQNVTFRCDPISEHNRLYWYRQTLGQGPEFLTYFQNEAQLEKSRLLSDRFSAERPKGSFSTLEIQRTEQGDSAMYLCASSADRVGYGYTFGSGTRLTVV.

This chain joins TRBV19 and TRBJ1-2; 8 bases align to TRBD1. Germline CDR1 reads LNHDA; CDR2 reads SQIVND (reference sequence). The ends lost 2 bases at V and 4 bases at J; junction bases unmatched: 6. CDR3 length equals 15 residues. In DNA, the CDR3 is TGTGCCAGTAGTATACAGGGGGCGTGGGGCTATGGCTACACCTTC. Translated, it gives CASSIQGAWGYGYTF.

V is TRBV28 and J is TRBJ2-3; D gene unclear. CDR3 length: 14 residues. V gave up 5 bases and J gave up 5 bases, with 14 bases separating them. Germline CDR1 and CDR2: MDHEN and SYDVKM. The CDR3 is CASSAGFYGDTQYF. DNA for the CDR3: TGTGCCAGCAGTGCCGGGTTCTATGGAGATACGCAGTATTTT.

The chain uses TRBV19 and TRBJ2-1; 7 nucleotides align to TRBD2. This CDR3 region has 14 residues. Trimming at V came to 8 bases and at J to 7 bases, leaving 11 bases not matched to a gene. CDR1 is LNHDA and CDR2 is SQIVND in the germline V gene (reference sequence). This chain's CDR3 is CASARESPLNEQFF. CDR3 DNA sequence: TGTGCCAGTGCGCGGGAGTCCCCTTTAAATGAGCAGTTCTTC.

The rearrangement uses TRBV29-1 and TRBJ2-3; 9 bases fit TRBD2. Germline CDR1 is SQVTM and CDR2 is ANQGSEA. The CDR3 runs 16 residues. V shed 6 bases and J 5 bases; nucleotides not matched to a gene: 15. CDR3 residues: CSVAGGREGRGDTQYF. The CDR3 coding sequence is TGCAGCGTCGCCGGGGGGCGGGAGGGCCGTGGAGATACGCAGTATTTT.